The rows below give T cell receptor beta chains drawn from one sample of a study of tumor and adjacent non-tumor tissue in lung cancer. TCRdb re-called the multiplex PCR reads with MiXCR, one entry per CDR3 protein. The profile shows about 60,000 distinct CDR3 sequences, 61% of them singletons. Sequencing was done on a sample of distant non-tumor lung tissue. The receptors shown here come from a man aged 70 or older with non-small cell lung cancer. CDR3s include the opening cysteine and the closing phenylalanine or tryptophan. Each record gives: J gene, D gene, clone size, V gene, CDR3 protein, CDR3 DNA. D genes are given only for firm matches. Size is stated for part of the rows, as once, few or many counts, or as a class when the clone is expanded.

TRBJ1-2 | TRBD1 | . | TRBV28 | CANYGQGVYGYTF | TGTGCCAACTACGGACAGGGGGTCTATGGCTACACCTTC
TRBJ2-1 | TRBD1 | . | TRBV14 | CASGPRTGGNEEFF | TGTGCCAGCGGCCCTCGGACAGGGGGCAATGAGGAGTTCTTC
TRBJ1-2 | . | many | TRBV6-6 | CASSSSGGNYGYTF | TGTGCCAGCAGCTCCTCTGGGGGAAACTATGGCTACACCTTC
TRBJ2-5 | . | once | TRBV2 | CASSVPGTQRETQYF | TGTGCCAGCAGTGTCCCCGGGACCCAACGAGAGACCCAGTACTTC
TRBJ2-1 | . | many | TRBV29-1 | CSGRQEIRAGNQFF | TGCAGCGGGAGACAGGAGATAAGGGCCGGGAATCAGTTCTTC
TRBJ1-2 | TRBD1 | . | TRBV28 | CDSRGLNYGYTF | TGTGACAGCAGGGGGCTTAACTATGGCTATACCTTC
TRBJ1-5 | TRBD1 | many | TRBV30 | CAWSVRTGSNQPQHF | TGTGCCTGGAGTGTTAGGACAGGTAGCAATCAGCCCCAGCATTTT
TRBJ2-5 | . | . | TRBV29-1 | CSVEVGVEETQYF | TGCAGTGTTGAGGTTGGGGTGGAAGAGACCCAGTATTTC
TRBJ2-2 | . | once | TRBV5-1 | CASSLARGPGTGGLFF | TGCGCCAGCAGCTTGGCCCGGGGGCCTGGGACCGGGGGGCTGTTTTTT
TRBJ1-1 | . | . | TRBV6-6 | CASRLGGLNTEAFF | TGTGCCAGCAGACTGGGGGGGCTCAACACTGAAGCTTTCTTT
TRBJ1-1 | . | many | TRBV6-5 | CATRRVTEAFF | TGTGCCACCCGTCGTGTCACTGAAGCTTTCTTT
TRBJ1-5 | . | . | TRBV28 | CASTLLRGQPRHF | TGTGCCAGCACCCTACTCCGAGGTCAGCCCCGGCATTTT
TRBJ2-3 | TRBD1 | . | TRBV4-2 | CASSPEDRGYTDTQCF | TGTGCCAGTAGCCCGGAGGACAGGGGGTACACAGATACGCAGTGTTTT
TRBJ2-3 | . | many | TRBV30 | CAWSLARTSTDTQYF | TGTGCCTGGAGTCTGGCCAGGACAAGCACAGATACGCAGTATTTT
TRBJ1-1 | . | . | TRBV11-2 | CASSRSGTQNMEAFF | TGTGCCAGCAGCCGTTCCGGGACGCAGAACATGGAAGCTTTCTTT
TRBJ1-1 | TRBD1 | . | TRBV20-1 | CNARGPTGGGLRNTEAFF | TGCAATGCTAGAGGCCCAACAGGGGGCGGTTTGCGGAACACTGAAGCTTTCTTT
TRBJ2-1 | TRBD2 | . | TRBV4-1 | CASNQGLAGVRFF | TGCGCCAGCAACCAGGGACTAGCGGGAGTGAGGTTCTTC
TRBJ2-3 | TRBD2 | once | TRBV19 | CASSMVLRASGSSTDTQYF | TGTGCCAGTAGTATGGTACTGAGGGCTAGCGGTTCTAGCACAGATACGCAGTATTTT
TRBJ2-2 | . | many | TRBV5-5 | CASSLALLPGAAGELFF | TGTGCCAGCAGCTTGGCTCTCCTTCCTGGAGCGGCCGGGGAGCTGTTTTTT
TRBJ2-5 | . | . | TRBV12-3/TRBV12-4 | CASSSRGSSETRYF | TGTGCCAGCAGTTCCCGAGGGAGCTCAGAGACCCGGTACTTC